This TCR beta chain is from a study of cytomegalovirus exposure and HLA in healthy donors. The overall study: The early release's HLA-typed donors yielded approximately 81 million unique TCRs.

The CDR3 length is 13 residues. Germline values: CDR1 MNHEY, CDR2 SMNVEV (reference sequence). The ends lost 0 bases at V and 8 bases at J; junction bases unmatched: 3. With regard to this clone: What it binds is unknown.

Donors showed nominal health when sampled, although they likely had unrecorded immune exposures. PCR was performed using 60 Vbeta and 13 Jbeta primers. Some clones are missing from TCRdb's copy, which holds only in-frame ones; the method was immunoSEQ multiplex PCR. The top ten hold roughly 4.4% of the sample, which has 150,000 or so clones, 80% to 90% seen once. General study points: The majority of TCR sequences were rare, yet some public TCRs appeared in many donors. Sequencing likely produced, as an artifact, a cluster of highly shared sequence variants.

The chain is built from TRBV27 and TRBJ1-1; TRBD1 matches 7 bases. The sequenced sample consisted of PBMCs. The TCR originated in a young woman in good health and CMV-seropositive. DNA of the CDR3: TGTGCCAGCAGTTTATCTAGGACAGGCGAAGCTTTCTTT. It specifies CASSLSRTGEAFF.